The present TCR beta chain was sequenced within a study of CD8 T cells in ankylosing spondylitis. General study results and limits: A subset of motif variants has previously been described in the synovial fluid and blood of reactive arthritis.

TCRdb reprocessed the 5' RACE reads via MiXCR and lists one record per CDR3 protein. This sample has about 280,000 distinct CDR3 sequences, with around 18% found just once. This clonotype was found many times. The antigen is not known. This sequence originates from a male donor with ankylosing spondylitis or in good health (not recorded which). Sequenced: blood, either unsorted or a sorted T cell fraction (not recorded which).

The CDR3, as DNA: TGTGCCAGCTCACCACTTTGGGGGGAAGGAACCAAAAACATTCAGTACTTC. Its protein is CASSPLWGEGTKNIQYF. This chain links TRBV18 with TRBJ2-4; D is possibly TRBD2 (6 bases). The ends were cut back, 1 base at V and 2 bases at J, with 15 bases in the middle. The germline gives CDR1 KGHSH, CDR2 LQKENI. The CDR3 is 17 residues long.